The clone carrying this T cell receptor (beta chain) was counted only a few times. Its target is not known. This CDR3 is built from 14 residues. V lost 2 bases and J lost 1, with 8 bases in between. Germline CDR1 reads SGHNT; CDR2 reads YYREEE (reference sequence). Sequencing targeted expressed TCRB transcripts, as all isolated RNA had been reverse transcribed. Method: immunoSEQ multiplex PCR; TCRdb's copy keeps in-frame clones and lacks some. This table has 860,000 or so clones, roughly 15% appearing once. The data were taken from a study of beta chain features in type 1 diabetes. Overall study results and limits: An over-representation of cells with high TCR expression could result from cDNA sequencing.

Using CD45RO/CCR7/CD25/CD127/CD95/CD27, CD4+ naive, central memory, regulatory and stem cell-like memory cells were sorted. This receptor was taken from a woman between 18 and 29 years old in good health. The chain employs TRBV5-4 and TRBJ2-3; no clear D gene. Sample: naive CD4+ T cells from blood. The CDR3 spells CASSLSRRTDTQYF. Written as DNA, the CDR3 is TGTGCCAGCAGCTTAAGCAGACGCACAGATACGCAGTATTTT. Based on the CDR3 plus reference TRBV5-4 and TRBJ2-3, the full variable domain is ETGVTQSPTHLIKTRGQQVTLRCSSQSGHNTVSWYQQALGQGPQFIFQYYREEENGRGNFPPRFSGLQFPNYSSELNVNALELDDSALYLCASSLSRRTDTQYFGPGTRLTVL.